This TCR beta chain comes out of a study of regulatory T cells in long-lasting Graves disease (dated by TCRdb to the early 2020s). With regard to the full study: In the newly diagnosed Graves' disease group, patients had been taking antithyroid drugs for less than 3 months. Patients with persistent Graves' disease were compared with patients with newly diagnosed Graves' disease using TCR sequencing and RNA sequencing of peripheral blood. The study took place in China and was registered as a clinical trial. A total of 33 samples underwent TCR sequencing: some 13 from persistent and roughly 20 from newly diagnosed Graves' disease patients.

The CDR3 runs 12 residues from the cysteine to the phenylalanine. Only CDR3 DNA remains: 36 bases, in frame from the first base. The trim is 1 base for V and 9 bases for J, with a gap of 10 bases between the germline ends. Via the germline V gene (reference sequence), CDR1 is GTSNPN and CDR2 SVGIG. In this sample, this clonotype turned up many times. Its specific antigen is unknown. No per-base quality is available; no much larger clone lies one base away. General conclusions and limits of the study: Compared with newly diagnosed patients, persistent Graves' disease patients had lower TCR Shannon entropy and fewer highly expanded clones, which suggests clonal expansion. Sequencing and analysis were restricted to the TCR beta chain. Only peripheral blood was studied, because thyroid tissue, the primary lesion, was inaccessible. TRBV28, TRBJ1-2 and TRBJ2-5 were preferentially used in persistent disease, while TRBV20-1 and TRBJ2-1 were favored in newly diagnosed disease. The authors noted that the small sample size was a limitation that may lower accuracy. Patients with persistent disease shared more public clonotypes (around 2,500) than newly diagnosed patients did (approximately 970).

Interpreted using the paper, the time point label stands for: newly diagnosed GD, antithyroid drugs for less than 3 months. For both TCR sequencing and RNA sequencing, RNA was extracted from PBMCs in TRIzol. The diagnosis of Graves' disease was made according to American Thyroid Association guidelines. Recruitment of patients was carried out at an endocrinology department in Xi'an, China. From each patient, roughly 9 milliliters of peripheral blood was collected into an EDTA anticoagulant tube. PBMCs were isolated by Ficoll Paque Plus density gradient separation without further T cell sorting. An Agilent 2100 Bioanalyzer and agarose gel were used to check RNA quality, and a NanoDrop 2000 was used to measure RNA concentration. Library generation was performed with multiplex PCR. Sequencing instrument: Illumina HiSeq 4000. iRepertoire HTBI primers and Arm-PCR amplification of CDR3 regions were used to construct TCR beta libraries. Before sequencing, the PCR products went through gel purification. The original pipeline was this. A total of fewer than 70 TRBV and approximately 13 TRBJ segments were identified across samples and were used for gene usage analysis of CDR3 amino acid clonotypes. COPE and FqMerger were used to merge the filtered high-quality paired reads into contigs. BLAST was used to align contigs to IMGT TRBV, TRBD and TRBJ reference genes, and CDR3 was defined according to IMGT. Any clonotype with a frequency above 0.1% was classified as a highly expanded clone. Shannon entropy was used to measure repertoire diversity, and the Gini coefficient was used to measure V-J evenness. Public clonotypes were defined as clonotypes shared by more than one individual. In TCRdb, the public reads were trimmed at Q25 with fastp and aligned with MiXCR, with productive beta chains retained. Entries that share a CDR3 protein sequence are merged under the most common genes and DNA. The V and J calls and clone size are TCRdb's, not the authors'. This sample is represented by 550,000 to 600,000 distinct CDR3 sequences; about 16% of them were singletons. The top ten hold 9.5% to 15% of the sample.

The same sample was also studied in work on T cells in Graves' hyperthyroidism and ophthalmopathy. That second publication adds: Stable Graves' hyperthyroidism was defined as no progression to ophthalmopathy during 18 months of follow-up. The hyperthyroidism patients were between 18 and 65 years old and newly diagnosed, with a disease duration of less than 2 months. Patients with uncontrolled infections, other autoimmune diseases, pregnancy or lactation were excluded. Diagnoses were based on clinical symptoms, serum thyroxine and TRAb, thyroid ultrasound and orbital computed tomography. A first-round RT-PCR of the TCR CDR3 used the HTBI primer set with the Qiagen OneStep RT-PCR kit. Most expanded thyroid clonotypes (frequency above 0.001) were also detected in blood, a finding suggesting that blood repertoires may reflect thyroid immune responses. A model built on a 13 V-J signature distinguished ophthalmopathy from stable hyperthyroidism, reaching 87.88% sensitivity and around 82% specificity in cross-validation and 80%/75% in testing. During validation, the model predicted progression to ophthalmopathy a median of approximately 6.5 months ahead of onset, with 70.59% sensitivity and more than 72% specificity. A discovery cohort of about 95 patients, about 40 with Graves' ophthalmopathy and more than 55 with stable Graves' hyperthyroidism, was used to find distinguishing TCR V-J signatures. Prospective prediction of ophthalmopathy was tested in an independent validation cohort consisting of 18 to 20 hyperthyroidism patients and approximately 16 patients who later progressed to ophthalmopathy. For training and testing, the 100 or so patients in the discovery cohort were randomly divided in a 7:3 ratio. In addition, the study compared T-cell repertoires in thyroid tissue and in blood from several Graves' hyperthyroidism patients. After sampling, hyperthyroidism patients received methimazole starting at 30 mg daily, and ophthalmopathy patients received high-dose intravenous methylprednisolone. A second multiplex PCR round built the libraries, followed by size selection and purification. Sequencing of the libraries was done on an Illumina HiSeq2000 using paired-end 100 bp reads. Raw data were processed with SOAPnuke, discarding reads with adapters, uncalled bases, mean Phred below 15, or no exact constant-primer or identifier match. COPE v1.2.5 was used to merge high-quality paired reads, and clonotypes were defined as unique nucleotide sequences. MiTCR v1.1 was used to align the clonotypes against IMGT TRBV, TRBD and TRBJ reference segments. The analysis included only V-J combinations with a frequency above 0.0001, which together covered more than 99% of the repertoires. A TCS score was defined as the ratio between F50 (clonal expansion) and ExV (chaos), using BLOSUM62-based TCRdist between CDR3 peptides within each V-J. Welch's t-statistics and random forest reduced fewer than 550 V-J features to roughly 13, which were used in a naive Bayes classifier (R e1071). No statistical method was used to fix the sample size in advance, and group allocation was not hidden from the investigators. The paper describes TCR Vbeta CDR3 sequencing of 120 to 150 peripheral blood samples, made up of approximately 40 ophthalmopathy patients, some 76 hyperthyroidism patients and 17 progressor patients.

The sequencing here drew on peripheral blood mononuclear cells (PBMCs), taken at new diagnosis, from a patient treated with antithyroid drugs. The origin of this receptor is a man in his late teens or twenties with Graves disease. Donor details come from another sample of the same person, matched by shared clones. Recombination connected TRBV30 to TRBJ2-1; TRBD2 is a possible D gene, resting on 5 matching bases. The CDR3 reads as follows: CAWSAPSGEQFF. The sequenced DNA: TGTGCCTGGAGTGCCCCGAGCGGTGAGCAGTTCTTC.